The next 19 T cell receptor beta chains were all read from a single sample in a study of T cell responses to AZD1222 COVID-19 vaccine. Generated by immunoSEQ multiplex PCR, the TCRdb table keeps only in-frame clones and is missing some. Of fewer than 120,000 clones listed, roughly four fifths are singletons. Sequencing was performed on peripheral blood, taken on day 0 of AZD1222 vaccination. Source of these receptors: an adult in good health.

This clone was found once. The chain uses TRBV2 and TRBJ1-5, with no clear D. In germline, CDR1 is SNHLY, CDR2 FYNNEI. The germline V and J ends were trimmed by 3 bases and 4 bases, with 10 bases remaining between them. This CDR3 has 14 residues. CDR3 bases: TGTGCCAGCAGTGAGGCGAGGCTAAATCAGCCCCAGCATTTT. Translating it yields CASSEARLNQPQHF.

The chain has TRBV9 and TRBJ1-2; D uncertain. The V and J ends lost 3 bases and 4 bases respectively, with 10 bases between them. This CDR3 spans 13 amino acids. The V gene's germline CDR1 is SGDLS and CDR2 YYNGEE. The CDR3 sequence: CASSAGGLYGYTF. CDR3 nucleotides: TGTGCCAGCAGCGCCGGTGGGCTCTATGGCTACACCTTC.

The V and J genes are TRBV7-3 and TRBJ2-1, with TRBD2 matching over 11 bases. This CDR3 contains 15 residues. CDR1 SGHTA and CDR2 FQGTGA come from the germline V gene. V was pared by 5 bases and J by 4 bases, with 4 bases of the junction left unmatched. The CDR3 here is CASSPLAGGYNEQFF. In DNA form, the CDR3 reads TGTGCCAGCAGCCCTTTAGCGGGGGGGTACAATGAGCAGTTCTTC.

This clone was observed a single time. This sequence joins TRBV6-2 or TRBV6-3 and TRBJ2-5; 8 bases are shared with TRBD2. CDR1 is MNHEY and CDR2 is SVGEGT in the germline V gene. V shed 2 bases and J 3 bases; nucleotides not matched to a gene: 2. This CDR3 has 14 residues. CDR3 protein: CASSYGTSKETQYF. The CDR3 DNA reads TGTGCCAGCAGTTACGGGACTAGTAAAGAGACCCAGTACTTC.

The CDR3 DNA reads TGTGCCAGTAGGGGACAGGGGGCGCAGAATGAGCAGTTCTTC. Encoded protein: CASRGQGAQNEQFF. The V and J genes are TRBV19 and TRBJ2-1; 12 nucleotides match TRBD1. The CDR3 consists of 14 residues. Losses at the gene ends were 6 bases for V and 7 bases for J; bases not matched to a gene: 4. Looked up from germline, CDR1 is LNHDA and CDR2 is SQIVND (reference sequence).

The CDR3 DNA reads as TGTGCCAGCAGCTTTTCGGGGCAGCAGACTAACTATGGCTACACCTTC. It is translated as CASSFSGQQTNYGYTF. The chain is built from TRBV7-2 and TRBJ1-2; a possible D gene is TRBD1 (5 bases). The CDR3 is 16 amino acids. V dropped 3 bases and J dropped 0 bases, with 14 bases sitting between them. CDR1 is SGHTA, CDR2 FQGNSA, per germline.

This clone was counted only a few times. The sample carries other DNA sequences with the same CDR3. The chain carries TRBV9 and TRBJ1-2; 7 bases match TRBD1. With 0 bases clipped from V and 2 bases from J, the junction kept 7 bases outside the gene matches. The CDR3 runs 16 residues. The germline V gene has CDR1 SGDLS and CDR2 YYNGEE. CDR3 in DNA: TGTGCCAGCAGCGTAGCACCCGGACAGGCAAACTATGGCTACACCTTC. It codes for CASSVAPGQANYGYTF.

This chain links TRBV10-3 with TRBJ2-7, with 14 nucleotides matching TRBD2. Germline values: CDR1 ENHRY, CDR2 SYGVKD. The junction had 10 bases not matched to a gene; V was cut back by 6 bases and J by 6 bases. The CDR3 consists of 16 residues. The CDR3 bases are TGTGCCATCAGCGGGACTAGCGGGAGAATGGGGGTCGAGCAGTACTTC. The encoded protein is CAISGTSGRMGVEQYF.

The chain recombines TRBV10-3 with TRBJ1-4; maybe TRBD1 (6 bases). Per the germline V gene, CDR1 is ENHRY and CDR2 is SYGVKD. The CDR3 runs 17 residues. The V end lost 4 bases, the J end lost 7 bases, and 22 bases lay between the germline ends. Here the CDR3 DNA reads TGTGCCATCAGTGGGGGGGCAGCCAGTAACCTTGGTGAAAAACTGTTTTTT. Residues: CAISGGAASNLGEKLFF.

By sample share, this clone is medium-sized (0.01 to 0.1%). The chain carries TRBV5-4 and TRBJ2-1; a weak D match, TRBD1 (6 bases). CDR3 length: 13 amino acids. Germline V gene sequence: CDR1 SGHNT, CDR2 YYREEE (reference sequence). V lost 5 bases, J lost 3 bases, and 9 bases lay in between. CDR3 residues: CASRSDSYNEQFF. CDR3 bases: TGTGCCAGCAGATCGGACAGCTACAATGAGCAGTTCTTC.

This chain uses TRBV28 with TRBJ1-1; no reliable D call. The CDR3 length is 13 residues. V was cut by 3 bases and J by 1 base, with 6 bases left in between. Looked up from germline, CDR1 is MDHEN and CDR2 is SYDVKM. The CDR3 bases are TGTGCCAGCAGTTTCTGGGGGAACACTGAAGCTTTCTTT. Protein product: CASSFWGNTEAFF.

This chain connects TRBV3-1 (or the pseudogene TRBV3-2) to TRBJ2-7; weak D call: TRBD2 (7 bases). The V gene's germline CDR1 is LGHDT and CDR2 YNNKEL (reference sequence). The CDR3 totals 14 residues. Trimming left V 1 base short and J 7 bases short, with 14 bases between. The CDR3 loop reads CASSQGGGPKEQYF. CDR3 DNA sequence: TGTGCCAGCAGCCAAGGGGGGGGCCCTAAGGAGCAGTACTTC.

V usage is TRBV7-8 and J usage is TRBJ2-7; D perhaps matches TRBD1 (5 bases). Trimming shortened V by 2 bases and J by 5 bases, and 13 bases separated the two germline ends. The CDR3 runs 14 residues. CDR1 and CDR2 (germline): SGHVS, FQNEAQ. The CDR3 DNA reads as TGTGCCAGCAGCTTACTGCAGGGCAGGGACGAGCAGTACTTC. Translation: CASSLLQGRDEQYF.

The rearrangement uses TRBV19 and TRBJ1-5, with TRBD1 as a possible D gene (5 bases). This CDR3 comprises 15 residues. Trimming left V 4 bases short and J 2 bases short, with 12 bases between. Germline V gene data show CDR1 as LNHDA and CDR2 as SQIVND (reference sequence). The CDR3 here is CASSRQPYGNQPQHF. In DNA, the CDR3 is TGTGCCAGTAGTAGACAGCCTTATGGCAATCAGCCCCAGCATTTT. Full variable domain (outside the CDR3, taken from reference TRBV19 and TRBJ1-5): DGGITQSPKYLFRKEGQNVTLSCEQNLNHDAMYWYRQDPGQGLRLIYYSQIVNDFQKGDIAEGYSVSREKKESFPLTVTSAQKNPTAFYLCASSRQPYGNQPQHFGDGTRLSIL.

The gene calls are TRBV6-2 or TRBV6-3 and TRBJ2-5, with D perhaps TRBD1 (6 bases). In germline, CDR1 is MNHEY, CDR2 SVGEGT. The CDR3 consists of 15 residues. The V end lost 4 bases, the J end lost 7 bases, and 19 bases lay between the germline ends. The CDR3 DNA is TGTGCCAGCAGTTCCGCCATACAGGGAGTCCGGACCCAGTACTTC. Translating gives CASSSAIQGVRTQYF.

The chain carries TRBV9 and TRBJ1-6; 9 positions match TRBD1. The trim removed 6 bases at V and 3 bases at J, leaving 4 bases unmatched. Looked up from germline, CDR1 is SGDLS and CDR2 is YYNGEE. This CDR3 has 15 amino acids. The CDR3 here is CASTPGQGYNSPLHF. The CDR3 DNA reads as TGTGCCAGCACCCCGGGACAGGGCTATAATTCACCCCTCCACTTT.

This chain connects TRBV6-5 to TRBJ2-3; 9 bases fit TRBD1. Germline assignment: CDR1 MNHEY and CDR2 SVGAGI. There are 16 residues in the CDR3. V shed 0 bases, J shed 7 bases, and the junction held 8 bases outside the gene matches. Here the CDR3 reads CASSYSGTGQGHTQYF. CDR3 DNA: TGTGCCAGCAGTTACTCGGGGACAGGGCAGGGGCATACGCAGTATTTT.

The chain has TRBV12-3 or TRBV12-4 and TRBJ2-3; D is possibly TRBD1 (6 bases). CDR3 length: 12 residues. V dropped 4 bases and J dropped 7 bases, with 9 bases sitting between them. CDR3: CASSSQGNTQYF. As DNA, the CDR3 is TGTGCCAGCAGTTCCCAGGGGAATACGCAGTATTTT.

This clone turned up a few times. V and J are TRBV19 and TRBJ1-1; tentatively, D is TRBD1 (5 bases). The V gene's germline CDR1 is LNHDA and CDR2 SQIVND (reference sequence). V lost 3 bases, J lost 1 base, and 12 bases lay in between. The CDR3 contains 15 residues. The CDR3 region is CASSIGGFTNTEAFF. CDR3 nucleotides: TGTGCCAGTAGTATCGGGGGTTTCACGAACACTGAAGCTTTCTTT.